A selection of T cell receptor beta chains follows, all from one sample in a study of T cell changes during pregnancy in multiple sclerosis. Measured with immunoSEQ multiplex PCR; TCRdb has only the in-frame clones, and not every one. The repertoire holds under 70,000 clones, with 91% as singletons. This material consisted of peripheral blood, taken after pregnancy. The receptors come from a female donor in good health, enrolled as a control in a pregnancy study. Each CDR3 is given with its conserved first and last residue. Each record gives: J gene, V gene, clone size, CDR3 protein. Clone size is given for some rows only: seen once, a few or many times, or a class if the clone is expanded.

TRBJ1-1	TRBV19	.	CASINTVTYTEAFF
TRBJ1-6	TRBV5-1	.	CASRTVGASYNSPLHF
TRBJ2-3	TRBV9	.	CASSPTSGDTDTQYF
TRBJ2-1	TRBV5-1	.	CASSSEGLAGLGDEQFF
TRBJ1-1	TRBV19	.	CASSPRQGLNTEAFF
TRBJ1-2	TRBV11-3	once	CASSLGDRGSLGYGYTF
TRBJ1-1	TRBV7-2	.	CASSLVGKGAVTEAFF
TRBJ1-6	TRBV7-9	.	CASSRDSYNSPLHF
TRBJ2-3	TRBV6-1	.	CASSEFTGSTDTQYF
TRBJ2-4	TRBV19	.	CASTMSGTGIQTKNIQYF
TRBJ2-7	TRBV7-8	.	CASSFARRSTGAYEQYF
TRBJ2-5	TRBV5-4	.	CASSPDWRGQETQYF
TRBJ2-1	TRBV19	.	CASSARLAGEQFF
TRBJ1-1	TRBV7-2	once	CASSIDRLKWAFF
TRBJ2-5	TRBV10-2	.	CASRLAGGPETQYF
TRBJ1-6	TRBV7-9	once	CASSLGQVIWSPLHF
TRBJ1-5	TRBV5-1	.	CASSLAGAQGQPQHF
TRBJ2-7	TRBV4-2	.	CASSQDPGDRAYEQYF
TRBJ2-3	TRBV2	.	CASSRDRGTDTQYF
TRBJ2-2	TRBV7-2	.	CASSPFTNTGELFF
TRBJ2-1	TRBV19	.	CASSTDNLARGIYNEQFF
TRBJ1-2	TRBV7-2	.	CASSFDRGGYGYTF
TRBJ1-5	TRBV7-9	few	CASSRLATQPQHF
TRBJ1-5	TRBV30	.	CAWSKAQGIAQPQHF
TRBJ2-1	TRBV5-1	.	CASNLGDGGIIYNEQFF
TRBJ1-2	TRBV6-5	.	CASRDRGRLYGYTF
TRBJ1-2	TRBV6-4	.	CASSDSGTSRGYTF
TRBJ1-5	TRBV27	.	CASSSTGAYSNQPQHF
TRBJ2-3	TRBV18	.	CASSPPTGNTDTQYF
TRBJ2-3	TRBV6-5	once	CASSYRGGATDTQYF
TRBJ1-1	TRBV6-5	once	CASSYTAGSNTEAFF
TRBJ2-1	TRBV7-2	once	CASSLMGPKFF
TRBJ2-7	TRBV7-2	.	CASSLNGGPYEQYF
TRBJ1-5	TRBV19	.	CASSMRGEGQPQHF
TRBJ2-2	TRBV14	.	CASSQDLSTGELFF
TRBJ2-1	TRBV11-3	once	CASSLGAGEQFF
TRBJ2-3	TRBV5-1	.	CASSPLAGGYPDTQYF
TRBJ1-1	TRBV5-1	few	CASSRESTEAFF
TRBJ1-3	TRBV7-9	.	CASSLTQRDSGNTIYF
TRBJ2-1	TRBV11-3	.	CASSLGGQNEQFF
TRBJ1-4	TRBV5-1	.	CASSQLTGDEKLFF
TRBJ2-3	TRBV9	.	CASSVGDSANTQYF
TRBJ2-1	TRBV9	.	CASSVAGQVYNEQFF
TRBJ1-1	TRBV18	.	CASSPVQGDDTEAFF
TRBJ2-1	TRBV7-2	.	CASSSPSAVHLYNEQFF
TRBJ2-5	TRBV19	.	CASSIRQGKETQYF
TRBJ2-2	TRBV7-2	once	CASSLAHVGTGTGELFF
TRBJ1-1	TRBV30	.	CVWSPRGRQAFF
TRBJ2-3	TRBV7-9	.	CASSRPQGAPDTQYF
TRBJ2-3	TRBV25-1	.	CASSDQGASTDTQYF
TRBJ1-5	TRBV7-8	once	CASSARGSNQPQHF
TRBJ2-1	TRBV18	.	CASSKTGYNEQFF
TRBJ1-1	TRBV7-8	.	CASSRSLRGDTEAFF